The clone carrying this TCR beta chain occurred many times. This sample is drawn from a study of T cells after posttransplantation cyclophosphamide. Sequencing used immunoSEQ multiplex PCR; TCRdb keeps in-frame clones, though not all of them. Observed in the sample are about 38,000 clones, none of them singletons. The related graft donor's blood sample was taken on the day of bone marrow donation. The CDR3 extends over 13 amino acids. V dropped 8 bases and J dropped 7 bases, with 15 bases sitting between them. Germline CDR1 and CDR2: SNHLY and FYNNEI. The TCR sequence derives from a man aged 45-65 years in good health, CMV-negative, and a related stem cell transplant donor. The source material was PBMCs. This sequence joins TRBV2 and TRBJ1-5; D perhaps matches TRBD1 (5 bases). The chain's CDR3 is CASRGRGEQPQHF. The DNA for the CDR3 is TGTGCCAGCCGGGGGAGGGGAGAGCAGCCCCAGCATTTT.